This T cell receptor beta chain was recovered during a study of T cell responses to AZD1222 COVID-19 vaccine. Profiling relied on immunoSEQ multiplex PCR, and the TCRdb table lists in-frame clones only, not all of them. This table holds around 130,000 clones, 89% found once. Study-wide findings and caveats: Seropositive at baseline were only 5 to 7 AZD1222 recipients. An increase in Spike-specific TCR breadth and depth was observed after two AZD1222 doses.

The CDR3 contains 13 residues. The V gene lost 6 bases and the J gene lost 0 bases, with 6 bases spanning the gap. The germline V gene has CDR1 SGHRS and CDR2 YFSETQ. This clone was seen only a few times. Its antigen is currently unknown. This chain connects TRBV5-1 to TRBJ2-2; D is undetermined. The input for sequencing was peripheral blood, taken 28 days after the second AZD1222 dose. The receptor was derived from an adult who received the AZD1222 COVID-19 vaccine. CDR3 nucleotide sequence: TGCGCCAGCACAACACCGAACACCGGGGAGCTGTTTTTT. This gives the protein CASTTPNTGELFF. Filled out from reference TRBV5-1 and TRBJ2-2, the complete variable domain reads KAGVTQTPRYLIKTRGQQVTLSCSPISGHRSVSWYQQTPGQGLQFLFEYFSETQRNKGNFPGRFSGRQFSNSRSEMNVSTLELGDSALYLCASTTPNTGELFFGEGSRLTVL.